This TCR beta chain derives from a study of technical replicates of blood from several donors. The assay was immunoSEQ multiplex PCR, and TCRdb's table has in-frame clones only and misses some. The data show 80,000 to 95,000 clones, 90% to 97% seen once. The CDR3 sequence is 12 residues long. Germline V lookup: CDR1 MNHNY, CDR2 SVGAGI (reference sequence). V was pared by 0 bases and J by 7 bases, with 6 bases between. Sequencing was performed on T cells isolated from PBMCs. This TCR derives from a human donor in good health. This rearrangement joins TRBV6-6 to TRBJ1-1; D not resolved. Here the CDR3 reads CASSYSLVEAFF. The DNA of the CDR3 is TGTGCCAGCAGTTACTCTTTAGTTGAAGCTTTCTTT.